A selection of T cell receptor beta chains follows, all from one sample in a study of T cell responses to AZD1222 COVID-19 vaccine. Sequenced by immunoSEQ multiplex PCR; TCRdb stores in-frame clones only, minus some. The sample yields over 150,000 clones, 94% seen once. The source was peripheral blood, collected 28 days after the second AZD1222 dose. The receptor source for this set is an adult who received the AZD1222 COVID-19 vaccine. Both conserved end residues are part of each CDR3. Only some rows state a clone size, as once, few, many or a class for expanded clones.

j_call: TRBJ1-1
v_call: TRBV27
clone_size: .
cdr3_length: 16
cdr3_aa: CASSHDRIPPNTEAFF

j_call: TRBJ1-1
v_call: TRBV19
clone_size: few
cdr3_length: 11
cdr3_aa: CASQRNTEAFF

j_call: TRBJ1-6
v_call: TRBV14
clone_size: .
cdr3_length: 16
cdr3_aa: CASSQEGGFYNSPLHF

j_call: TRBJ2-1
v_call: TRBV2
clone_size: .
cdr3_length: 14
cdr3_aa: CASSVTGGYNEQFF

j_call: TRBJ2-1
v_call: TRBV7-3
clone_size: .
cdr3_length: 15
cdr3_aa: CASSPSGLSYNEQFF

j_call: TRBJ2-6
v_call: TRBV30
clone_size: .
cdr3_length: 17
cdr3_aa: CAWEGLGPGSGANVLTF

j_call: TRBJ1-1
v_call: TRBV5-6
clone_size: once
cdr3_length: 17
cdr3_aa: CASSLWSTIRWDTEAFF

j_call: TRBJ2-5
v_call: TRBV27
clone_size: .
cdr3_length: 15
cdr3_aa: CASSLLAGGQETQYF

j_call: TRBJ2-7
v_call: TRBV28
clone_size: .
cdr3_length: 15
cdr3_aa: CASSLGGSPSYEQYF

j_call: TRBJ2-5
v_call: TRBV29-1
clone_size: .
cdr3_length: 12
cdr3_aa: CSAATFKETQYF

j_call: TRBJ1-2
v_call: TRBV27
clone_size: .
cdr3_length: 13
cdr3_aa: CASRPGQGIGYTF

j_call: TRBJ2-7
v_call: TRBV6-4
clone_size: .
cdr3_length: 12
cdr3_aa: CAKPGSSYEQYF

j_call: TRBJ1-1
v_call: TRBV7-8
clone_size: .
cdr3_length: 17
cdr3_aa: CASRLGSGRGLNTEAFF

j_call: TRBJ2-5
v_call: TRBV6-5
clone_size: .
cdr3_length: 12
cdr3_aa: CASSKGEETQYF

j_call: TRBJ1-2
v_call: TRBV20-1
clone_size: .
cdr3_length: 11
cdr3_aa: CSAMTDRGYTF

j_call: TRBJ2-3
v_call: TRBV5-4
clone_size: .
cdr3_length: 15
cdr3_aa: CASSRSWVDTDTQYF

j_call: TRBJ1-2
v_call: TRBV27
clone_size: .
cdr3_length: 15
cdr3_aa: CASRDFSEGNYGYTF

j_call: TRBJ2-5
v_call: TRBV7-3
clone_size: .
cdr3_length: 13
cdr3_aa: CASSRDNGETQYF

j_call: TRBJ2-7
v_call: TRBV6-5
clone_size: .
cdr3_length: 15
cdr3_aa: CASSSRTSGKGEQYF

j_call: TRBJ1-6
v_call: TRBV5-5
clone_size: .
cdr3_length: 15
cdr3_aa: CASSPQTGANSPLHF

j_call: TRBJ1-1
v_call: TRBV2
clone_size: .
cdr3_length: 14
cdr3_aa: CAREKVRGDTEAFF

j_call: TRBJ2-2
v_call: TRBV12-3/TRBV12-4
clone_size: .
cdr3_length: 13
cdr3_aa: CASELPETGELFF

j_call: TRBJ1-1
v_call: TRBV6-1
clone_size: .
cdr3_length: 13
cdr3_aa: CASRRDSYSEAFF

j_call: TRBJ2-1
v_call: TRBV6-5
clone_size: .
cdr3_length: 13
cdr3_aa: CASSLSSYNEQFF

j_call: TRBJ1-2
v_call: TRBV19
clone_size: .
cdr3_length: 14
cdr3_aa: CASSIWTGERGYTF

j_call: TRBJ2-1
v_call: TRBV18
clone_size: .
cdr3_length: 16
cdr3_aa: CASSLLGTGKSNEQFF

j_call: TRBJ1-1
v_call: TRBV29-1
clone_size: .
cdr3_length: 14
cdr3_aa: CSATGRGAGSEAFF

j_call: TRBJ1-6
v_call: TRBV2
clone_size: .
cdr3_length: 16
cdr3_aa: CASSEGHSSYNSPLHF

j_call: TRBJ1-2
v_call: TRBV7-9
clone_size: .
cdr3_length: 16
cdr3_aa: CASSSITGGVSYGYTF

j_call: TRBJ2-1
v_call: TRBV14
clone_size: .
cdr3_length: 11
cdr3_aa: CASGFPNEQFF

j_call: TRBJ2-5
v_call: TRBV15
clone_size: .
cdr3_length: 11
cdr3_aa: CATSEGETQYF